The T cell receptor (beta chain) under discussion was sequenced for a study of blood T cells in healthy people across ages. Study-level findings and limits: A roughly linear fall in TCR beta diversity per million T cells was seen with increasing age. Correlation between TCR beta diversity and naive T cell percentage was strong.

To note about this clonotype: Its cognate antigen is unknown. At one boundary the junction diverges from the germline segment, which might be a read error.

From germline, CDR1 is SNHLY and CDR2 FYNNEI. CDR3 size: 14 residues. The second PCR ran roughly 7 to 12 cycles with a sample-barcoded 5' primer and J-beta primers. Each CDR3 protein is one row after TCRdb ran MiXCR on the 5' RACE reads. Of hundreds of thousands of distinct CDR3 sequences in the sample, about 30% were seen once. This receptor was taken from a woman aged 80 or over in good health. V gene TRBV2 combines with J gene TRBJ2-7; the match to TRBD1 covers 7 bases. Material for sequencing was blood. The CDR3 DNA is TGTGCCAACAAAAGACAGGGAAGTTCCTACGAGCGGTACTTC. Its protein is CANKRQGSSYERYF.